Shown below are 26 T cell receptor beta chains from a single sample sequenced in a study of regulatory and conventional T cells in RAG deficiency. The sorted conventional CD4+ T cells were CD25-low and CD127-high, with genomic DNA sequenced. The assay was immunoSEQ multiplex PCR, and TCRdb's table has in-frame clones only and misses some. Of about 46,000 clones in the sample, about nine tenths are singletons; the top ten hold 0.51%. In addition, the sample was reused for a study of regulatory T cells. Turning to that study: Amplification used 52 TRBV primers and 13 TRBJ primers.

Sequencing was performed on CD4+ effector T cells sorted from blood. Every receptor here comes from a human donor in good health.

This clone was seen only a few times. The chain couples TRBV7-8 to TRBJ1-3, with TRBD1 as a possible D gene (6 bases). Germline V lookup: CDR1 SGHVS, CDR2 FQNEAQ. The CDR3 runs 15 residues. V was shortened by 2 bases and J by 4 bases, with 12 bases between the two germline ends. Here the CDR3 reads CASSLMGAQGNTIYF. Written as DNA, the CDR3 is TGTGCCAGCAGCTTAATGGGGGCGCAAGGAAACACCATATATTTT.

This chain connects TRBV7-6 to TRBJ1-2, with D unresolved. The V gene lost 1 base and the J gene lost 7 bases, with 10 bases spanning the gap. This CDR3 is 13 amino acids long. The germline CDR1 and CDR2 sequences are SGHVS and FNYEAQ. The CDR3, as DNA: TGTGCCAGCAGCTTAGGTGAGACGGCTGGCTACACCTTC. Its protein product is CASSLGETAGYTF. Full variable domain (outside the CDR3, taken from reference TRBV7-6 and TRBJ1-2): GAGVSQSPRYKVTKRGQDVALRCDPISGHVSLYWYRQALGQGPEFLTYFNYEAQQDKSGLPNDRFSAERPEGSISTLTIQRTEQRDSAMYRCASSLGETAGYTFGSGTRLTVV.

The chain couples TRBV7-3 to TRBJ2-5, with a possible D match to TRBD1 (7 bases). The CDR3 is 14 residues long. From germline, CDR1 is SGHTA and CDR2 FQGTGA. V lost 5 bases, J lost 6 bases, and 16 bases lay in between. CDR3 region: CASSTAAGGKTQYF. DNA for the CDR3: TGTGCCAGCAGCACCGCGGCAGGGGGGAAGACCCAGTACTTC.

CDR3 in DNA: TGTGCCAGCTCACTAGATAACTATGGCTACACCTTC. Translated, it gives CASSLDNYGYTF. V usage is TRBV18 and J usage is TRBJ1-2, with D unclear. V was trimmed by 4 bases and J by 1 base, leaving 4 bases between them. The CDR3 is made up of 12 amino acids. The germline V gene encodes CDR1 KGHSH and CDR2 LQKENI.

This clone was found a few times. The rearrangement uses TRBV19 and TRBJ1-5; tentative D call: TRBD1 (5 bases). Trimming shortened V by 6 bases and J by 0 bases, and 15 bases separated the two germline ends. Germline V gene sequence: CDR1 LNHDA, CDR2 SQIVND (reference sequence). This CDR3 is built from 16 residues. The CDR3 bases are TGTGCCAGTAGAGACTATGGGACGGGTAGCAATCAGCCCCAGCATTTT. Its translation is CASRDYGTGSNQPQHF.

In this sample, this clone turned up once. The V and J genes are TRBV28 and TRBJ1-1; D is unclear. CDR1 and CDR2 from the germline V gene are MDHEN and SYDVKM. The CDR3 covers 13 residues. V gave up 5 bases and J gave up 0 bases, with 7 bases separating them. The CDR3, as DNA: TGTGCCAGCAGTCCCGGGATGAACACTGAAGCTTTCTTT. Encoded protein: CASSPGMNTEAFF.

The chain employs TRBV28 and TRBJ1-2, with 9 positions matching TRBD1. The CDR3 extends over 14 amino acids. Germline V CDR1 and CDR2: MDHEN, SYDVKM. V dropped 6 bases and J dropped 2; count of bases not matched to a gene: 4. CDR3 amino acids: CASRTGGENYGYTF. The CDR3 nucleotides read TGTGCCAGCAGGACAGGGGGGGAAAACTATGGCTACACCTTC.

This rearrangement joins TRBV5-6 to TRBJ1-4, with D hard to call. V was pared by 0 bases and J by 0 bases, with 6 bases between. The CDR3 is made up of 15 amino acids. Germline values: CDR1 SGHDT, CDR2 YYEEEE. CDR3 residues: CASSLEAATNEKLFF. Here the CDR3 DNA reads TGTGCCAGCAGCTTGGAGGCAGCAACTAATGAAAAACTGTTTTTT.

Written as DNA, the CDR3 is TGTGCCAGCAGCCTCCTGGTATCGAATGAAAAACTGTTTTTT. Translated, it gives CASSLLVSNEKLFF. The chain recombines TRBV28 with TRBJ1-4; no definite D call. The V gene lost 6 bases and the J gene lost 5 bases, with 13 bases spanning the gap. The germline V gene has CDR1 MDHEN and CDR2 SYDVKM. CDR3 length equals 14 residues.

The CDR3 loop reads CASSQEGLAGREQFF. The CDR3 DNA is TGTGCCAGCAGCCAAGAGGGACTAGCGGGAAGGGAGCAGTTCTTC. V and J are TRBV2 and TRBJ2-1; 13 bases align to TRBD2. After removal of 6 bases from V and 10 bases from J, the junction contained 9 bases not matched to a gene. The CDR3 is made up of 15 amino acids. Germline CDR1 SNHLY, CDR2 FYNNEI.

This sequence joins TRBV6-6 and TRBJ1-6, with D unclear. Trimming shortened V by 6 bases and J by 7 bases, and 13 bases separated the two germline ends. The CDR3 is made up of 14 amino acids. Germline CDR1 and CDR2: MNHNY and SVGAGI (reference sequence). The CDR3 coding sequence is TGTGCCAGCAGCCTGACATTAACCAATTCACCCCTCCACTTT. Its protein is CASSLTLTNSPLHF.

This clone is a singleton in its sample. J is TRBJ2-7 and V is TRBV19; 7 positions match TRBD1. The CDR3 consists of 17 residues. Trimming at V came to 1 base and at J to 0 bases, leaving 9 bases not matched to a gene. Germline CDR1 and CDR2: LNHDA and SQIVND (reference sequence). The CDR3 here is CASSIGLFGTVSYEQYF. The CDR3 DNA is TGTGCCAGTAGTATAGGGCTGTTTGGGACAGTCTCCTACGAGCAGTACTTC.

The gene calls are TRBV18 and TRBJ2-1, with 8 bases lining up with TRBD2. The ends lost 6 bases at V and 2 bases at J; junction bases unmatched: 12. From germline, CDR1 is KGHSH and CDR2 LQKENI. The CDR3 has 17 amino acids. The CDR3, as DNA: TGTGCCAGCTCCCTCCAGGTTAGCGGGGTTACCTACAATGAGCAGTTCTTC. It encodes CASSLQVSGVTYNEQFF.

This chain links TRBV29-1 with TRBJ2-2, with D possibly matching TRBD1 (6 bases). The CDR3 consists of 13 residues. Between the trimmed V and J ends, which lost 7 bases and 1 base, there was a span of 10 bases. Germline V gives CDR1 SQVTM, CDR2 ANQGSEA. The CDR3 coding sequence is TGCAGCGGGGGGCAGGTGAACACCGGGGAGCTGTTTTTT. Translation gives CSGGQVNTGELFF.

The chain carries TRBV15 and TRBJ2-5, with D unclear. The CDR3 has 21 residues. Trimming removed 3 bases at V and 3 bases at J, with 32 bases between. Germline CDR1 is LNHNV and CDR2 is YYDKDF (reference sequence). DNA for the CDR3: TGTGCCACCAGCAGGACCGAGAGAGAGAGTAGGGCCCCTCAGATGGAAGAGACCCAGTACTTC. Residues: CATSRTERESRAPQMEETQYF.

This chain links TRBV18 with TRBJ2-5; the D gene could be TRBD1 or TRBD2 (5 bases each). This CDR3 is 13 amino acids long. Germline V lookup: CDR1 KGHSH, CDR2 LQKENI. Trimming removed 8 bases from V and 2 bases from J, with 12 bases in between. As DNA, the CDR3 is TGTGCCAGCACCCGGGGCAGACAAGAGACCCAGTACTTC. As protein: CASTRGRQETQYF.

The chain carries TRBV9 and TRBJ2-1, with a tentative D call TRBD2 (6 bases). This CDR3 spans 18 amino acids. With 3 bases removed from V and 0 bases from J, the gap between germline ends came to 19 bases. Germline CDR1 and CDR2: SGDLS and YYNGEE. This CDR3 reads CASSAASQGLNSYNEQFF. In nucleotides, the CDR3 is TGTGCCAGCAGCGCCGCATCTCAGGGACTGAACTCCTACAATGAGCAGTTCTTC.

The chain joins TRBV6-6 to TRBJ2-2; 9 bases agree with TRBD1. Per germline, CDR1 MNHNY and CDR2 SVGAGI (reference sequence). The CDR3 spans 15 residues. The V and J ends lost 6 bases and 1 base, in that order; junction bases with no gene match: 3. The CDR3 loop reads CASRDRGVNTGELFF. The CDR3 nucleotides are TGTGCCAGCAGGGACAGGGGTGTGAACACCGGGGAGCTGTTTTTT.

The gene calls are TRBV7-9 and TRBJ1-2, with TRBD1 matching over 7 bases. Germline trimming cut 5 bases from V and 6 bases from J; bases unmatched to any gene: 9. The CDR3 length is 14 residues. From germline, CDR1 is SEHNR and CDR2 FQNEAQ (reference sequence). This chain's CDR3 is CASSINRGVDGYTF. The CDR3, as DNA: TGTGCCAGCAGCATAAACAGGGGTGTAGATGGCTACACCTTC.

CDR3 in amino acids: CASSSLSKKNEQYF. The DNA for the CDR3 is TGTGCCAGCAGTTCTTTAAGTAAGAAGAACGAGCAGTACTTC. The chain employs TRBV6-1 and TRBJ2-7; no firm D call. V gave up 5 bases and J gave up 5 bases, with 16 bases separating them. Germline CDR1 is MNHNS and CDR2 is SASEGT. The CDR3 loop spans 14 amino acids.

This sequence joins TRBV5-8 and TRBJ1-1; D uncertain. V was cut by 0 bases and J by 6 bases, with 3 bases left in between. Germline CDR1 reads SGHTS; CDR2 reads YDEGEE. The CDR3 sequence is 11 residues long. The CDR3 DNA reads TGTGCCAGCAGCTTGGTGTCTGAAGCTTTCTTT. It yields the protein CASSLVSEAFF.

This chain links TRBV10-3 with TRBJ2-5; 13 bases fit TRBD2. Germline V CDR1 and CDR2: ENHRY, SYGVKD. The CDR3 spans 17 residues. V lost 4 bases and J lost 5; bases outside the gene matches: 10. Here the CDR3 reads CAISAQLAGGPGETQYF. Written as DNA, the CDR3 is TGTGCCATCAGTGCCCAACTAGCGGGGGGGCCCGGGGAGACCCAGTACTTC.

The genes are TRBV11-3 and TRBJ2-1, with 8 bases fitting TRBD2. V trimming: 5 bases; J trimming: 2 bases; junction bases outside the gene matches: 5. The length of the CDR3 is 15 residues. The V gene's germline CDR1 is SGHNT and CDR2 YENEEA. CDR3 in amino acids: CASSPGGAAYNEQFF. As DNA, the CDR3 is TGTGCCAGCAGCCCCGGGGGGGCCGCCTACAATGAGCAGTTCTTC.

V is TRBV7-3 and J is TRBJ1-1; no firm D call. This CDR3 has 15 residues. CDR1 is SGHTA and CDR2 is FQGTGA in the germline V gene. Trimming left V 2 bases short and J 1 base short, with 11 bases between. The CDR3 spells CASSLVGYGNTEAFF. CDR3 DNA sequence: TGTGCCAGCAGCTTAGTCGGCTATGGGAACACTGAAGCTTTCTTT. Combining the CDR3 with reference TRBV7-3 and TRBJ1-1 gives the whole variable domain GAGVSQTPSNKVTEKGKYVELRCDPISGHTALYWYRQSLGQGPEFLIYFQGTGAADDSGLPNDRFFAVRPEGSVSTLKIQRTERGDSAVYLCASSLVGYGNTEAFFGQGTRLTVV.

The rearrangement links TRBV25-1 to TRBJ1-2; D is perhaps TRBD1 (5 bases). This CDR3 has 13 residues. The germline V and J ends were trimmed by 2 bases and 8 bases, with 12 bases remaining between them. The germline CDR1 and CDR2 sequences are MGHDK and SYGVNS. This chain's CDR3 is CASSEPGVEGYTF. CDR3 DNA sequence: TGTGCCAGCAGTGAACCGGGGGTAGAGGGCTACACCTTC.

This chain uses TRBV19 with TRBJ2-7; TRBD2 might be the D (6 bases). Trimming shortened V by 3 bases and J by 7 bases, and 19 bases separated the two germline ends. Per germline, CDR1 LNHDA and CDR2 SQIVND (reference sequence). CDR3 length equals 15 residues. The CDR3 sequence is CASSILGSGAGEQYF. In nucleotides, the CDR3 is TGTGCCAGTAGTATCTTGGGTAGCGGAGCTGGGGAGCAGTACTTC.